This T cell receptor beta chain comes out of a study of OX40 agonist ivuxolimab in advanced cancers. Study in general: Hepatocellular carcinoma, melanoma, renal cell or head and neck cancer affected the dose-escalation patients.

Sequencing was performed with immunoSEQ multiplex PCR; in TCRdb, only in-frame clones are kept and a portion is missing. The sample consists of about 120,000 clones, roughly 95% of them appearing once. Germline V CDR1 and CDR2: LNHDA, SQIVND (reference sequence). The ends were cut back, 4 bases at V and 0 bases at J, with 22 bases in the middle. This CDR3 has 19 residues. This sequence joins TRBV19 and TRBJ2-1, with D possibly being TRBD1 (6 bases). The input for sequencing was CD4+ or CD8+ T cells sorted from blood, taken in a trial of the OX40 agonist ivuxolimab. The clonotype was recovered from an adult with an advanced solid tumor such as melanoma, head and neck, liver or kidney cancer. The CDR3 loop is CASSKGHPQGVSSYNEQFF. The CDR3, as DNA: TGTGCCAGTAGTAAGGGACATCCGCAGGGAGTAAGCTCCTACAATGAGCAGTTCTTC.